Listed here is a single T cell receptor (beta chain). The antigen is undetermined. The sample is drawn from a study of CXCR3-negative and CXCR3-positive naive CD8 T cells. The overall study: Sequencing yielded approximately 150 million TRB reads, roughly 1.5 +/- 0.3 million per library.

CDR3 length: 16 amino acids. The germline gives CDR1 PRHDT, CDR2 FYEKMQ (reference sequence). Through 5' RACE with UMI labels, the TRB cDNA libraries were prepared. TCRdb derives one entry per CDR3 protein from the 5' RACE reads, leaving out DNA. Recorded for this sample: 70,000 to 100,000 distinct CDR3 sequences. Findings of the study overall: TRBV-TRBJ usage was similar across naive CXCR3 subsets but distinct in memory cells.

Researchers reported sorting every CD8+ T cell subset in triplicate, roughly 300,000 cells per sort. Cells that were CD45RO-CCR7+CD27+CD95- constituted naive CD8+ T cells. The sequenced sample consisted of naive CXCR3- CD8+ T cells from blood. Subset given: CD45RO-CCR7+CD27+CD95- naive CD8+ T cells lacking CXCR3 (TNR3-). V and J are TRBV13 and TRBJ2-5. The receptor was isolated from a human donor in good health. Some clones in this sample may be carry-over from other donors' samples. CDR3 amino acids: CASSPHGESYQETQYF.